The 26 T cell receptor beta chains in this list originate from one sample, sequenced in a study of identifying expanded T cells in peripheral blood. Assay: immunoSEQ multiplex PCR; the TCRdb copy retains only in-frame clones and omits some. The table lists 95,000 or so clones, around 85% of them singletons, with roughly 5.3% in the top ten. Sample: blood. All receptors derive from a person aged 18-70 years in good health.

This clone was seen a handful of times. The genes are TRBV6-1 and TRBJ1-4; D gene ambiguous. This CDR3 is built from 15 residues. Between the trimmed V and J ends, which lost 4 bases and 4 bases, there was a span of 13 bases. CDR1 is MNHNS and CDR2 is SASEGT in the germline V gene. The CDR3 coding sequence is TGTGCCAGCAGTGTTGGAAAAAGTCATAATGAAAAACTGTTTTTT. This codes for CASSVGKSHNEKLFF.

The gene calls are TRBV30 and TRBJ1-3, with D perhaps TRBD1 (6 bases). Germline V lookup: CDR1 GTSNPN, CDR2 SVGIG (reference sequence). The CDR3 extends over 14 amino acids. The CDR3: CGTAPIYSGNTIYF. DNA of the CDR3: TGTGGGACAGCACCTATCTACTCTGGAAACACCATATATTTT.

The V and J genes are TRBV28 and TRBJ1-1; D gene unclear. Germline V CDR1 and CDR2: MDHEN, SYDVKM. This CDR3 has 13 amino acids. Trimming removed 6 bases at V and 3 bases at J, with 11 bases between. CDR3 DNA sequence: TGTGCCAGCAGGTGGGGATTCGACACTGAAGCTTTCTTT. Protein sequence: CASRWGFDTEAFF.

The CDR3 sequence: CASRDRSNQPQHF. The CDR3 DNA reads as TGTGCCAGCAGGGACAGGAGCAATCAGCCCCAGCATTTT. The chain recombines TRBV6-5 with TRBJ1-5; 7 positions match TRBD1. The V gene's germline CDR1 is MNHEY and CDR2 SVGAGI. The CDR3 is 13 residues long. The V gene end was trimmed by 6 bases and the J gene end by 1 base; junction bases not matched to a gene: 0.

The V and J genes are TRBV19 and TRBJ2-5; 13 bases line up with TRBD2. The CDR3 runs 14 residues. Germline trimming cut 5 bases from V and 5 bases from J; bases unmatched to any gene: 2. Germline CDR1 reads LNHDA; CDR2 reads SQIVND (reference sequence). Here the CDR3 DNA reads TGTGCCAGTAGTTCGGGACTAGCGGGGGAGACCCAGTACTTC. It specifies CASSSGLAGETQYF.

This sequence joins TRBV11-2 and TRBJ1-1; 9 nucleotides line up with TRBD1. Germline assignment: CDR1 SGHAT and CDR2 FQNNGV. With 6 bases clipped from V and 1 base from J, the junction kept 6 bases outside the gene matches. This CDR3 has 15 residues. The CDR3 DNA is TGTGCCAGCAGGGCCGGGACAGGGTGGAACACTGAAGCTTTCTTT. This gives the protein CASRAGTGWNTEAFF.

J is TRBJ2-2 and V is TRBV6-1; D is perhaps TRBD2 (6 bases). Germline CDR1 reads MNHNS; CDR2 reads SASEGT. V was cut by 2 bases and J by 4 bases, with 14 bases left in between. The CDR3 has 16 residues. The DNA for the CDR3 is TGTGCCAGCAGTGAATTGGAGGGTATGAGCACCGGGGAGCTGTTTTTT. This codes for CASSELEGMSTGELFF.

J is TRBJ1-1 and V is TRBV23-1, with 10 bases fitting TRBD1. TRBV23-1 is an open reading frame whose function is uncertain. This CDR3 is built from 16 residues. V gave up 6 bases and J gave up 1 base; unmatched junction bases: 8. The CDR3 loop is CASRRQGAIWNTEAFF. CDR3 coding DNA: TGCGCCAGCAGGCGACAGGGGGCAATTTGGAACACTGAAGCTTTCTTT.

The chain joins TRBV11-2 to TRBJ1-1, with TRBD1 identical over 8 bases. This CDR3 spans 16 amino acids. The V gene end was trimmed by 0 bases and the J gene end by 5 bases; junction bases not matched to a gene: 8. Germline CDR1 SGHAT, CDR2 FQNNGV. The CDR3 nucleotides are TGTGCCAGCAGCTTAGAAGGGCAGGGGGCTCGGACTGAAGCTTTCTTT. As protein: CASSLEGQGARTEAFF.

This chain links TRBV27 with TRBJ2-1; weak D call: TRBD1 (6 bases). Germline V CDR1 and CDR2: MNHEY, SMNVEV (reference sequence). The CDR3 is 14 amino acids. The V end lost 6 bases, the J end lost 5 bases, and 14 bases lay between the germline ends. CDR3 sequence (DNA): TGTGCCAGCAGCCCAGGGGATTCCCACAATGAGCAGTTCTTC. It specifies CASSPGDSHNEQFF.

This clone occurred a few times. The rearrangement links TRBV2 to TRBJ2-5, with a weak D call TRBD2 (5 bases). V shed 4 bases and J shed 5 bases, with 14 bases lying between them. The CDR3 has 14 amino acids. The V gene's germline CDR1 is SNHLY and CDR2 FYNNEI. The CDR3 reads CASSALNSGETQYF. DNA of the CDR3: TGTGCCAGCAGTGCACTGAATTCGGGGGAGACCCAGTACTTC.

The chain combines TRBV7-9 with TRBJ2-7, with 8 bases that match TRBD2. Per germline, CDR1 SEHNR and CDR2 FQNEAQ (reference sequence). Losses at the gene ends were 9 bases for V and 0 bases for J; bases not matched to a gene: 4. CDR3 length equals 13 residues. As DNA, the CDR3 is TGTGCCAGTATAGCGGGGCCCTCCTACGAGCAGTACTTC. Translating gives CASIAGPSYEQYF.

The V and J genes are TRBV30 and TRBJ2-5, with D tentatively TRBD2 (7 bases). Germline CDR1 and CDR2: GTSNPN and SVGIG (reference sequence). The CDR3 is 14 residues long. Trimming shortened V by 4 bases and J by 5 bases, and 17 bases separated the two germline ends. The CDR3 spells CAWTGGGGRETQYF. DNA for the CDR3: TGTGCCTGGACTGGGGGCGGGGGCAGGGAGACCCAGTACTTC.

This rearrangement joins TRBV5-1 to TRBJ1-1; TRBD1 matches 7 bases. The V and J ends lost 2 bases and 3 bases, in that order; junction bases with no gene match: 4. CDR3 length equals 14 residues. Germline V gene lookup returns CDR1 SGHRS and CDR2 YFSETQ. CDR3 amino acids: CASSFFQGDTEAFF. The CDR3 nucleotides read TGCGCCAGCAGCTTCTTTCAGGGGGACACTGAAGCTTTCTTT.

The chain employs TRBV4-1 and TRBJ1-4; D ambiguous. This CDR3 comprises 20 residues. Germline CDR1 and CDR2: MGHRA and YSYEKL. V was clipped by 2 bases and J by 0 bases, with 22 bases between them. The CDR3 region has the DNA TGCGCCAGCAGCCAAAGATGGGCCGGGTTCCAAACACCAACTAATGAAAAACTGTTTTTT. Encoded protein: CASSQRWAGFQTPTNEKLFF.

V usage is TRBV7-9 and J usage is TRBJ2-7, with 7 positions matching TRBD1. The CDR3 runs 14 residues. J was trimmed by 2 bases and V by 1 base; bases with no gene match: 2. Looked up from germline, CDR1 is SEHNR and CDR2 is FQNEAQ (reference sequence). The DNA for the CDR3 is TGTGCCAGCAGCTTAGGGACAGGTCCCTACGAGCAGTACTTC. It is translated as CASSLGTGPYEQYF.

This clone was counted a single time. The chain joins TRBV7-2 to TRBJ1-2, with D uncertain. Trimming pared 5 bases from V and 2 bases from J, leaving 15 bases between. Germline loops: CDR1 SGHTA, CDR2 FQGNSA. The CDR3 is made up of 15 amino acids. The CDR3 is CASSLGPGRNYGYTF. As DNA, the CDR3 is TGTGCCAGCAGCCTGGGCCCCGGGAGAAACTATGGCTACACCTTC.

This clone is a singleton in its sample. The chain recombines TRBV9 with TRBJ2-3; D may be TRBD1 or TRBD2 (6 bases each). The CDR3 is 17 residues long. The V gene's germline CDR1 is SGDLS and CDR2 YYNGEE. The V gene lost 0 bases and the J gene lost 0 bases, with 14 bases spanning the gap. For the CDR3, the DNA is TGTGCCAGCAGCGTAGTAGGAGGGGGATTTAGCACAGATACGCAGTATTTT. It encodes CASSVVGGGFSTDTQYF.

This clone was detected a few times. The genes are TRBV19 and TRBJ2-5; 8 bases match TRBD1. J gave up 1 base and V 5 bases, and 6 bases lay outside the gene matches. The CDR3 totals 15 residues. Germline V CDR1 and CDR2: LNHDA, SQIVND (reference sequence). The CDR3 spells CASSPRDRPQETQYF. The CDR3 bases are TGTGCCAGTAGTCCTCGGGACAGGCCCCAAGAGACCCAGTACTTC.

This clone was counted a few times. V is TRBV7-3 and J is TRBJ2-3, with 8 bases lining up with TRBD2. The CDR3 is 15 amino acids. Germline CDR1 SGHTA, CDR2 FQGTGA. V shed 5 bases and J 2 bases; nucleotides not matched to a gene: 6. The CDR3 spells CASSPGGGPTDTQYF. As DNA, the CDR3 is TGTGCCAGCAGCCCCGGGGGGGGGCCCACAGATACGCAGTATTTT.

The gene calls are TRBV6-5 and TRBJ2-5; no definite D call. This CDR3 spans 12 amino acids. Germline-derived CDR1 and CDR2 are MNHEY and SVGAGI. V lost 2 bases and J 4 bases, leaving 5 bases between the germline ends. CDR3 sequence (DNA): TGTGCCAGCAGTTACACCGGAGAGACCCAGTACTTC. Translated, it gives CASSYTGETQYF.

The rearrangement joins TRBV5-1 to TRBJ1-4; 7 bases map to TRBD1. Per the germline V gene, CDR1 is SGHRS and CDR2 is YFSETQ. J gave up 8 bases and V 4 bases, and 11 bases lay outside the gene matches. The CDR3 loop spans 15 amino acids. Written as DNA, the CDR3 is TGCGCCAGCAGCCCCAGGGGGGACTTAGGCGAAAAACTGTTTTTT. It encodes CASSPRGDLGEKLFF.

The chain recombines TRBV28 with TRBJ1-5; D gene unclear. V was trimmed by 7 bases and J by 5 bases, leaving 24 bases between them. The CDR3 spans 17 residues. Per germline, CDR1 MDHEN and CDR2 SYDVKM. In nucleotides, the CDR3 is TGTGCCAGCACCTATTTAGACCCCTTACCACGAGATCAGCCCCAGCATTTT. This encodes CASTYLDPLPRDQPQHF.

The V gene is TRBV5-6, the J gene TRBJ1-2; TRBD1 matches 10 bases. This CDR3 contains 18 residues. Per germline, CDR1 SGHDT and CDR2 YYEEEE. V lost 3 bases and J lost 4; bases outside the gene matches: 15. The CDR3 is CASSYIIDRDRGRYGYTF. The CDR3 DNA sequence: TGTGCCAGCAGCTACATCATTGACCGGGACAGGGGCCGCTATGGCTACACCTTC.

A few counts support this clone. The chain links TRBV29-1 to TRBJ1-1; D gene unclear. This CDR3 is 13 amino acids long. The V and J ends lost 4 bases and 5 bases respectively, with 14 bases between them. Germline V gene lookup returns CDR1 SQVTM and CDR2 ANQGSEA. CDR3 region: CSVGGVGRTEAFF. The CDR3 DNA reads as TGCAGCGTTGGTGGGGTAGGAAGGACTGAAGCTTTCTTT.

The chain combines TRBV19 with TRBJ1-2, with a tentative D call TRBD1 (5 bases). CDR1 and CDR2 from the germline V gene are LNHDA and SQIVND (reference sequence). V was shortened by 4 bases and J by 12 bases, with 12 bases between the two germline ends. The CDR3 contains 11 residues. CDR3 DNA sequence: TGTGCCAGTAGTACAGGGAGGGAAAACACCTTC. Residues: CASSTGRENTF.